These 21 T cell receptor beta chains came from one sample sequenced in a study of T cells in Graves' hyperthyroidism and ophthalmopathy. RNA transcripts yielded amplified TCR beta CDR3 regions. TCR CDR3 underwent first-round RT-PCR with the HTBI primer set. TCRdb redid the calling of the multiplex PCR reads with MiXCR, one entry per CDR3 protein. The table includes 650,000 to 850,000 distinct CDR3 sequences, 18% detected once. The source material was blood. Receptors were obtained from a woman between 50 and 59 years old with Graves' hyperthyroidism that later progressed to Graves' ophthalmopathy.

This clonotype was detected a few times. V usage is TRBV6-9 and J usage is TRBJ1-4; no clear D. This CDR3 is built from 11 residues. Germline values: CDR1 MNHGY, CDR2 SVAAGI. V was clipped by 3 bases and J by 10 bases, with 6 bases between them. CDR3 sequence: CASSYRGKLFF. DNA of the CDR3: TGTGCCAGCAGTTACCGGGGAAAACTGTTTTTT.

This sequence joins TRBV5-6 and TRBJ1-5; D is perhaps TRBD1 (5 bases). The CDR3 runs 15 residues. V was cut by 1 base and J by 5 bases, with 13 bases left in between. In germline, CDR1 is SGHDT, CDR2 YYEEEE. The CDR3 bases are TGTGCCAGCAGCTTGCGGCAGGGAAGGGATCAGCCCCAGCATTTT. It specifies CASSLRQGRDQPQHF. Complete variable domain (other parts from reference TRBV5-6 and TRBJ1-5): DAGVTQSPTHLIKTRGQQVTLRCSPKSGHDTVSWYQQALGQGPQFIFQYYEEEERQRGNFPDRFSGHQFPNYSSELNVNALLLGDSALYLCASSLRQGRDQPQHFGDGTRLSIL.

The genes are TRBV4-1 and TRBJ1-5, with 8 bases lining up with TRBD1. The CDR3 has 16 amino acids. Germline V gives CDR1 MGHRA, CDR2 YSYEKL. The V and J ends lost 1 base and 3 bases, in that order; junction bases with no gene match: 5. DNA for the CDR3: TGCGCCAGCAGCCAAGTCGCACAGGGGGACAATCAGCCCCAGCATTTT. Its translation is CASSQVAQGDNQPQHF.

This clonotype was observed many times. The rearrangement joins TRBV3-1 to TRBJ2-1; D perhaps matches TRBD2 (6 bases). This CDR3 has 15 residues. Looked up from germline, CDR1 is LGHDT and CDR2 is YNNKEL (reference sequence). V lost 4 bases and J 2 bases, leaving 12 bases between the germline ends. The DNA for the CDR3 is TGTGCCAGCAGCCGGCGGGGTCACACCTACAATGAGCAGTTCTTC. It yields the protein CASSRRGHTYNEQFF.

The chain couples TRBV18 to TRBJ1-5, with D unclear. The germline V gene encodes CDR1 KGHSH and CDR2 LQKENI. V lost 3 bases and J lost 0, with 9 bases in between. The CDR3 extends over 15 amino acids. CDR3 in amino acids: CASSPLEGSNQPQHF. As DNA, the CDR3 is TGTGCCAGCTCACCCTTGGAAGGTAGCAATCAGCCCCAGCATTTT.

The rearrangement links TRBV10-2 to TRBJ2-2; possible D gene TRBD1, 5 bases. This CDR3 region has 14 residues. Germline V CDR1 and CDR2: WSHSY, SAAADI. V shed 8 bases and J shed 5 bases, with 15 bases lying between them. The CDR3 bases are TGCGCCAGCGCAGGGTCCTTAACAACCGGGGAGCTGTTTTTT. This sequence encodes CASAGSLTTGELFF.

This clonotype showed up many times. The chain combines TRBV15 with TRBJ2-2; no firm D call. Germline assignment: CDR1 LNHNV and CDR2 YYDKDF (reference sequence). V was trimmed by 0 bases and J by 6 bases, leaving 17 bases between them. The CDR3 has 17 residues. Here the CDR3 DNA reads TGTGCCACCAGCAGAGATTACGCCACCTATAACGCCGGGGAGCTGTTTTTT. This codes for CATSRDYATYNAGELFF.

The chain couples TRBV12-3 or TRBV12-4 to TRBJ2-5; tentatively, D is TRBD1 (5 bases). The V end was cut by 7 bases, the J end by 0 bases, with 12 bases between. This CDR3 region has 14 residues. The DNA of the CDR3 is TGTGCCAGCATGGCAGGGCTCTACCAAGAGACCCAGTACTTC. Translation: CASMAGLYQETQYF.

This clonotype occurred many times. The chain uses TRBV12-3 or TRBV12-4 and TRBJ2-7; 7 positions agree with TRBD2. Losses at the gene ends were 9 bases for V and 3 bases for J; bases not matched to a gene: 5. This CDR3 spans 12 amino acids. The CDR3 region is CASSWGGYEQYF. The CDR3 coding sequence is TGTGCCAGTTCGTGGGGGGGCTACGAGCAGTACTTC.

This clonotype was recorded a few times. This rearrangement joins TRBV7-6 to TRBJ2-7; D gene ambiguous. This CDR3 has 15 residues. With 5 bases removed from V and 4 bases from J, the gap between germline ends came to 18 bases. The V gene's germline CDR1 is SGHVS and CDR2 FNYEAQ. CDR3 sequence: CASSPSDAATYEQYF. The CDR3 region has the DNA TGTGCCAGCAGCCCCTCCGATGCGGCTACTTACGAGCAGTACTTC.

This clonotype appeared a single time. The V call is TRBV9, the J call TRBJ1-2, with a weak D call TRBD1 (6 bases). Germline lookup yields CDR1 SGDLS and CDR2 YYNGEE. Trimming stripped 0 bases from V and 8 bases from J, with 8 bases between. The CDR3 contains 12 residues. CDR3 in DNA: TGTGCCAGCAGCGTAGCAGGGGACGGCTACACCTTC. Translation gives CASSVAGDGYTF.

A few counts support this clonotype. One end of the junction fails to match germline, which may point to a read error. The V call is TRBV12-3 or TRBV12-4, the J call TRBJ2-2, with a possible D match to TRBD2 (5 bases). The CDR3 length is 12 residues. This CDR3 is CASTRRPGERFF. The CDR3 nucleotides are TGTGCCAGCACCCGGCGTCCCGGGGAGCGGTTTTTT.

This clonotype was found a few times. The V gene is TRBV4-1, the J gene TRBJ2-5; weak D call: TRBD2 (6 bases). Trimming cost V 0 bases and J 2 bases, with 19 bases left between them. The CDR3 runs 18 residues. CDR1 is MGHRA and CDR2 is YSYEKL in the germline V gene. The CDR3 loop reads CASSQDRRLGGWQETQYF. Here the CDR3 DNA reads TGCGCCAGCAGCCAAGATCGACGCTTGGGGGGTTGGCAAGAGACCCAGTACTTC.

This rearrangement joins TRBV7-6 to TRBJ2-2, with D tentatively TRBD1 or TRBD2 (8 bases each). The germline V gene encodes CDR1 SGHVS and CDR2 FNYEAQ. This CDR3 has 16 amino acids. Trimming cost V 5 bases and J 6 bases, with 19 bases left between them. The CDR3, as DNA: TGTGCCAGCAGCACGGGGGGGACAGGCGGGTCCGGGGAGCTGTTTTTT. This translates into CASSTGGTGGSGELFF.

The sample holds a few counts of this clonotype. The chain joins TRBV6-4 to TRBJ1-2; D unclear. Germline assignment: CDR1 MRHNA and CDR2 SNTAGT. V lost 6 bases and J 7 bases, leaving 18 bases between the germline ends. This CDR3 is built from 14 residues. The CDR3 loop reads CASSQTVDGLGYTF. The CDR3 nucleotides are TGTGCCAGCAGCCAAACTGTGGACGGTCTTGGCTACACCTTC.

CDR3 DNA sequence: TGTGCCAGCAGTGAAGGGGGGGGCAGTCAGCCCCAGCATTTT. It codes for CASSEGGGSQPQHF. The gene calls are TRBV6-1 and TRBJ1-5; TRBD1 is a possible D gene (6 bases). The ends were cut back, 1 base at V and 6 bases at J, with 10 bases in the middle. Germline V CDR1 and CDR2: MNHNS, SASEGT. CDR3 length: 14 amino acids.

This clonotype has at least ten counts. The chain links TRBV5-1 to TRBJ1-5; perhaps TRBD1 as D (6 bases). The germline gives CDR1 SGHRS, CDR2 YFSETQ. V was pared by 3 bases and J by 5 bases, with 9 bases between. The CDR3 totals 13 residues. CDR3 residues: CASSWTADQPQHF. The CDR3 DNA reads as TGCGCCAGCAGCTGGACAGCGGATCAGCCCCAGCATTTT.

This chain connects TRBV12-3 or TRBV12-4 to TRBJ2-5; 11 bases align to TRBD2. The V and J ends lost 7 bases and 7 bases, in that order; junction bases with no gene match: 11. CDR3 length: 15 amino acids. CDR3 residues: CASIGSGGVSGTQYF. The CDR3 DNA sequence: TGTGCCAGCATCGGTAGCGGGGGGGTCAGTGGGACCCAGTACTTC.

About this clonotype: Possible read error: a much larger clone is one base away. This rearrangement joins TRBV3-1 to TRBJ2-7; 8 nucleotides match TRBD1. There are 15 residues in the CDR3. Germline assignment: CDR1 LGHDT and CDR2 YNNKEL (reference sequence). CDR3 DNA: TGTGCCAGCAGCCAAGGCAGGGGGCCATCCTACGGGCAGTACTTC. Its protein is CASSQGRGPSYGQYF.

The chain is built from TRBV10-3 and TRBJ2-4, with no clear D. There are 18 residues in the CDR3. V shed 4 bases and J shed 1 base, with 20 bases lying between them. Per germline, CDR1 ENHRY and CDR2 SYGVKD. In DNA form, the CDR3 reads TGTGCCATCAGTGCATTGATGGTGGGTAACTCGGCCAAAAACATTCAGTACTTC. Translating it yields CAISALMVGNSAKNIQYF.

This clonotype was detected ten times or more. The genes are TRBV27 and TRBJ2-5, with 7 bases matching TRBD1. Germline V CDR1 and CDR2: MNHEY, SMNVEV (reference sequence). This CDR3 is 14 amino acids long. Germline trimming cut 5 bases from V and 1 base from J; bases unmatched to any gene: 4. CDR3 bases: TGTGCCAGCAGTCCCTGGACAGGCCAAGAGACCCAGTACTTC. Translation: CASSPWTGQETQYF.